This entry concerns a single T cell receptor beta chain. Its target is unknown. The sample belongs to a study of T cells after yellow fever vaccination. Background on the study: Each low-cell-number fraction was prepared by means of SMART-Seq v4 Ultra Low Input.

Overall study findings and caveats: A faster peak, day 5 versus 15, was reached by the weaker secondary response. Clonotype sharing between CD4 and CD8 compartments was small.

Germline-derived CDR1 and CDR2 are WNHNN and SYGVQD (reference sequence). This CDR3 has 15 amino acids. Trimming removed 0 bases at V and 4 bases at J, with 12 bases between. TCRdb reprocessed the 5' RACE reads with MiXCR, giving one entry per CDR3 protein. The sample has approximately 610,000 distinct CDR3 sequences, less than 20% seen once. This specimen consisted of PBMCs, obtained 5 to 6 days after the first yellow fever vaccination. The clonotype was recovered from a man between 18 and 35 years old who received the YFV17D yellow fever vaccine. V gene TRBV10-1 combines with J gene TRBJ1-1, with no clear D. Here the CDR3 DNA reads TGCGCCAGCAGTGAGTCGCGGGCCTCCAGCACTGAAGCTTTCTTT. Translated, it gives CASSESRASSTEAFF.